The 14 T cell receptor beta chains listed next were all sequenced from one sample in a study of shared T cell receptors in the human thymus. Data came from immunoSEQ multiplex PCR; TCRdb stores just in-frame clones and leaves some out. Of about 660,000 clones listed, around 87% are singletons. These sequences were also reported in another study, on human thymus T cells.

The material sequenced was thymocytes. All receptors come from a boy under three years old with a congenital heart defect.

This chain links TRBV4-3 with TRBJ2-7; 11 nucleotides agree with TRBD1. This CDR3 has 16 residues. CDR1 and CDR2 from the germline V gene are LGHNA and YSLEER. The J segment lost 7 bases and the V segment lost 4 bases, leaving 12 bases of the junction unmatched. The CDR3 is CASSRELRDRGCEQYF. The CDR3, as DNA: TGCGCCAGCAGCCGAGAACTCCGGGACAGGGGGTGTGAGCAGTACTTC.

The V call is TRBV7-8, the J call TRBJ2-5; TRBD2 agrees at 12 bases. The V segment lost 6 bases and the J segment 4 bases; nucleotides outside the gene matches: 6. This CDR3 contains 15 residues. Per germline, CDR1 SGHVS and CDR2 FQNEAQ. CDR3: CASSSPTSGGETQYF. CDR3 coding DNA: TGTGCCAGCAGTTCTCCGACTAGCGGGGGAGAGACCCAGTACTTC.

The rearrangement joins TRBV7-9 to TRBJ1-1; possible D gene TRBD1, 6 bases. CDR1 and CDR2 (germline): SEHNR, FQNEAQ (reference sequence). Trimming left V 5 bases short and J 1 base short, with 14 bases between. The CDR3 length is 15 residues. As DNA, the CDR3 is TGTGCCAGCAGCCCAAGGGGGTTTAAGAACACTGAAGCTTTCTTT. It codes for CASSPRGFKNTEAFF.

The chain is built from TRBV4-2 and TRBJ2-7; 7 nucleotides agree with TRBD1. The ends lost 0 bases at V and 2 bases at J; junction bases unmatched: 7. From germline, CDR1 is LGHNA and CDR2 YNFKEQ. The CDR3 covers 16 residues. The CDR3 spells CASSQDRPTGAYEQYF. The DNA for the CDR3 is TGTGCCAGCAGCCAAGACCGCCCCACAGGGGCCTACGAGCAGTACTTC.

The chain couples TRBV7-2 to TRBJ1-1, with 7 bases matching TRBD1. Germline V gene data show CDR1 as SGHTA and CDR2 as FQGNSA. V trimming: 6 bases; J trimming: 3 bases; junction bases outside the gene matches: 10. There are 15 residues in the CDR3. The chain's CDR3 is CASSSRSGGHTEAFF. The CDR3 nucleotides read TGTGCCAGCAGTTCTCGATCAGGGGGACACACTGAAGCTTTCTTT.

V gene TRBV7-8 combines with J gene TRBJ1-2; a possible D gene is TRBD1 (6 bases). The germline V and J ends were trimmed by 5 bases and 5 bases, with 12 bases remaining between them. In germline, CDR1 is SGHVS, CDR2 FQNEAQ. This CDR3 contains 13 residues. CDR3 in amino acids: CASSRLRGYGYTF. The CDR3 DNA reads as TGTGCCAGCAGCCGGCTTAGGGGGTATGGCTACACCTTC.

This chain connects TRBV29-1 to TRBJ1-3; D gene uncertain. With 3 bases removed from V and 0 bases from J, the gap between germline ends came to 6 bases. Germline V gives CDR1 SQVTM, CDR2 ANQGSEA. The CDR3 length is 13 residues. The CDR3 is CSVDVLSGNTIYF. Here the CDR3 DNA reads TGCAGCGTTGACGTCCTCTCTGGAAACACCATATATTTT. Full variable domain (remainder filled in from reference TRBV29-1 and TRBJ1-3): SAVISQKPSRDICQRGTSLTIQCQVDSQVTMMFWYRQQPGQSLTLIATANQGSEATYESGFVIDKFPISRPNLTFSTLTVSNMSPEDSSIYLCSVDVLSGNTIYFGEGSWLTVV.

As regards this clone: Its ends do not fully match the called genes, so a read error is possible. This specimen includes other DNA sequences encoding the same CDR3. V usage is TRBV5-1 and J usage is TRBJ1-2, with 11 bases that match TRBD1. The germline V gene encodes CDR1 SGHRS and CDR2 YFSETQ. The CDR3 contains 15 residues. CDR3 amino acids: CASSLRTGGACGYTF. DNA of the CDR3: TGCGCCAGCAGCTTACGGACAGGGGGCGCTTGTGGCTACACCTTT.

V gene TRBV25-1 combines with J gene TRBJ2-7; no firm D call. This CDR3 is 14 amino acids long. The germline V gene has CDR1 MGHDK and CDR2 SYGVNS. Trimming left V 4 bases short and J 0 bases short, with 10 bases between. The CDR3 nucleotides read TGTGCCAGCAGTGGGCAGGCCAGCTCCTACGAGCAGTACTTC. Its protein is CASSGQASSYEQYF.

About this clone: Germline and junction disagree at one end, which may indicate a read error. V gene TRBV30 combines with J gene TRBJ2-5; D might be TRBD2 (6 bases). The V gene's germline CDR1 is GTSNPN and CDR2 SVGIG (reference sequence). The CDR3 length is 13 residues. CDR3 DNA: TGTGCCTGGACTAAGGTAGCGGCAGAGGCCCAGTACTTC. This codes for CAWTKVAAEAQYF. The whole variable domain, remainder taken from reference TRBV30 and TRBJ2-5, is SQTIHQWPATLVQPVGSPLSLECTVEGTSNPNLYWYRQAAGRGLQLLFYSVGIGQISSEVPQNLSASRPQDRQFILSSKKLLLSDSGFYLCAWTKVAAEAQYFGPGTRLLVL.

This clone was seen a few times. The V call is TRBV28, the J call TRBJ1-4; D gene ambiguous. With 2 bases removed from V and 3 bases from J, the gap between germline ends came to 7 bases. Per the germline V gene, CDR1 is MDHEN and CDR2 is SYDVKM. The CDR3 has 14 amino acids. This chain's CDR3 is CASSLIQANEKLFF. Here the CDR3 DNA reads TGTGCCAGCAGTTTAATCCAGGCTAATGAAAAACTGTTTTTT.

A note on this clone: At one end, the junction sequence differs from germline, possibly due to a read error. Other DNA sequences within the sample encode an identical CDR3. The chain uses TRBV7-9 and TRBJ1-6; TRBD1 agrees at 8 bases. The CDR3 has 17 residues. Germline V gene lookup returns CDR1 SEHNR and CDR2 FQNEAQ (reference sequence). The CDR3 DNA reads TGTGCCAGCAGCCAAAGAAGTCCGGGACAGGCTAATTCCCCCCTCCACTTT. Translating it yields CASSQRSPGQANSPLHF.

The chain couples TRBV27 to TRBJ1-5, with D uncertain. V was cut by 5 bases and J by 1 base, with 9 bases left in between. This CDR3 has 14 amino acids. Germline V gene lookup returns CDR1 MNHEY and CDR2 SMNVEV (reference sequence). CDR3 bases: TGTGCCAGCAGTCCTAGATTCAGCAATCAGCCCCAGCATTTT. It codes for CASSPRFSNQPQHF.

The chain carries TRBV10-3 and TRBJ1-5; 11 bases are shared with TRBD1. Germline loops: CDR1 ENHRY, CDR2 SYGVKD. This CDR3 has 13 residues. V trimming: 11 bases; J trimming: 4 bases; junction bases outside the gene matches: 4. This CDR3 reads CALGTGGNQPQHF. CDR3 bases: TGTGCCCTCGGGACAGGGGGTAATCAGCCCCAGCATTTT.